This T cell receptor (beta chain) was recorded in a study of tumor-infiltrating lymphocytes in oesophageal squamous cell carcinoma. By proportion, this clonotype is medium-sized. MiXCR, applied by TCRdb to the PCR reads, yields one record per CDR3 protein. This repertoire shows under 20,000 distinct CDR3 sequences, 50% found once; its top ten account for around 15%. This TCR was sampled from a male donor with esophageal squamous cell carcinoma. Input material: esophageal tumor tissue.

CDR3: CASSDAGGVNEQYF. As DNA, the CDR3 is TGTGCCAGCAGTGACGCAGGGGGTGTCAACGAGCAGTACTTC. The chain recombines TRBV6-1 with TRBJ2-7, with 7 bases matching TRBD1. The junction had 7 bases not matched to a gene; V was cut back by 3 bases and J by 5 bases. Germline-derived CDR1 and CDR2 are MNHNS and SASEGT. The CDR3 is made up of 14 amino acids.